Listed below are T cell receptor beta chains from one sample, sequenced in a study of cytomegalovirus exposure and HLA in healthy donors. This table comes from immunoSEQ multiplex PCR, and its TCRdb copy is limited to in-frame clones, with some not included. Of about 200,000 clones in the sample, around 86% are singletons; the top ten hold more than 1.5%. Input material: PBMCs. The receptor source for this set is a woman aged 18-29 years in good health and CMV-seronegative. Each CDR3 is given with its conserved first and last residue. D genes are given only for firm matches. Where a row states a size, it is once, few, many or the class of an expanded clone; other rows omit it.

>TRBV6-5|TRBD2|once|TRBJ2-7|15
TGTGCCAGCAGCCCCGGGACTAGCGGGAGCTACGAGCAGTACTTC
CASSPGTSGSYEQYF
>TRBV7-9|TRBD2|.|TRBJ2-1|16
TGTGCCAGCAGCATTATTAGCGGGGCGCCATACAATGAGCAGTTCTTC
CASSIISGAPYNEQFF
>TRBV5-5|TRBD1|once|TRBJ1-2|15
TGTGCCAGCAGCTTTGAGGGGGCGCAGTGGTATGGCTACACCTTC
CASSFEGAQWYGYTF
>TRBV4-2|TRBD1|.|TRBJ2-2|15
TGTGCCAGCAGCGGCAGGGGGCTTAACACCGGGGAGCTGTTTTTT
CASSGRGLNTGELFF
>TRBV23-1|.|.|TRBJ1-3|15
TGCGCCAGCAGTCAATCCCATCACAGGGTGAACACCATATATTTT
CASSQSHHRVNTIYF
>TRBV29-1|.|.|TRBJ1-1|11
TGCAGCGCAATCAGGGGAGGGAAAGCTTTCTTT
CSAIRGGKAFF
>TRBV27|TRBD1|.|TRBJ2-7|13
TGTGCCAGCAGCCTCCAAGAGGGGGCGGCCCAGTACTTC
CASSLQEGAAQYF
>TRBV18|TRBD1|.|TRBJ1-1|15
TGTGCCAGCTCACCGACAGGGGAAGGAGACACTGAAGCTTTCTTT
CASSPTGEGDTEAFF
>TRBV18|TRBD1|.|TRBJ1-3|15
TGTGCCAGCTCACAGGACAGGGGAAGTGGAAACACCATATATTTT
CASSQDRGSGNTIYF
>TRBV11-2|TRBD1|.|TRBJ2-2|19
TGTGCCAGCAGCTTAGGAAAAGGGACAGGGGGTCTCGGCACCGGGGAGCTGTTTTTT
CASSLGKGTGGLGTGELFF
>TRBV29-1|.|.|TRBJ2-7|11
TGCAGTGGCGGGTCCTCCTACGAGCAGTACTTC
CSGGSSYEQYF
>TRBV19|.|.|TRBJ1-5|16
TGTGCCAGTAGTGCCTACGGGACAAATAGCAATCAGCCCCAGCATTTT
CASSAYGTNSNQPQHF
>TRBV6-1|.|.|TRBJ2-2|14
TGTGCCAGCAGTGAAAGGTGGAGGGGCGGGGAGCTGTTTTTT
CASSERWRGGELFF
>TRBV7-9|TRBD1|once|TRBJ1-2|15
TGTGCCAGCAGCCTCAGGACAGGGGTGGACTATGGCTACACCTTC
CASSLRTGVDYGYTF
>TRBV25-1|TRBD1|.|TRBJ1-4|14
TGTGCCAGCAGTGTGACAGGGGGTTCTGAAAAACTGTTTTTT
CASSVTGGSEKLFF
>TRBV7-9|TRBD2|.|TRBJ2-7|18
TGTGCCAGCAGCTTACCTCCGGGAGGAGGCGGGTCCCCCTACGAGCAGTACTTC
CASSLPPGGGGSPYEQYF
>TRBV9|.|.|TRBJ1-5|13
TGTGCCAGCAGCGTAGGGGGGCTGCAGCCCCAGCATTTT
CASSVGGLQPQHF
>TRBV11-2|TRBD2|.|TRBJ2-3|16
TGTGCCAGCAGCTTAGGGGGTAGCGGGAGCACAGATACGCAGTATTTT
CASSLGGSGSTDTQYF
>TRBV2|TRBD1|.|TRBJ1-5|15
TGTGCCAGCAGTGGGTGGACAGGTAGCAATCAGCCCCAGCATTTT
CASSGWTGSNQPQHF
>TRBV4-2|.|.|TRBJ2-5|15
TGTGCCAGCAGCCAAGAGAGGACTACGCAAGAGACCCAGTACTTC
CASSQERTTQETQYF
>TRBV15|TRBD1|.|TRBJ1-5|15
TGTGCCACCAGCAGTTCCGACAGGGCTTTTCAGCCCCAGCATTTT
CATSSSDRAFQPQHF
>TRBV5-6|TRBD2|.|TRBJ2-7|14
TGTGCCAGCAGCTTAGCGGGAGCAACCTACGAGCAGTACTTC
CASSLAGATYEQYF
>TRBV10-3|TRBD1|.|TRBJ1-2|12
TGTGCCACGGGACAGGAGGTCGGCGGCTACACCTTC
CATGQEVGGYTF
>TRBV7-6|.|.|TRBJ2-7|13
TGTGCCAGCAGCATCGGGACAAACTACGAGCAGTACTTC
CASSIGTNYEQYF
>TRBV7-9|.|.|TRBJ2-7|18
TGTGCCAGCAGATCGACCGCTGCCTTTAGGGACACCTCCTACGAGCAGTACTTC
CASRSTAAFRDTSYEQYF
>TRBV9|TRBD1|.|TRBJ2-2|16
TGTGCCAGCAGCGCCCCGGGACAGCTGAACACCGGGGAGCTGTTTTTT
CASSAPGQLNTGELFF
>TRBV2|.|.|TRBJ1-2|13
TGTGCCAGCAGTAACAGGGTTCTCTATGGCTACACCTTC
CASSNRVLYGYTF
>TRBV30|TRBD2|.|TRBJ2-1|15
TGTGCCTGGAGTGTAAGAAGCGGGAGAGTGAGGGAGCAGTTCTTC
CAWSVRSGRVREQFF
>TRBV4-1|.|.|TRBJ1-3|13
TGCGCCAGCAGCCAAGAGTCGGGGAACACCATATATTTT
CASSQESGNTIYF
>TRBV2|TRBD1|.|TRBJ1-3|15
TGTGCCAGCAGATTACAGGGGGCGACAGGAAACACCATATATTTT
CASRLQGATGNTIYF
>TRBV2|TRBD1|.|TRBJ1-2|12
TGTGCCGGATGGAGGACAGGGGATGGCTACACCTTC
CAGWRTGDGYTF
>TRBV2|TRBD2|few|TRBJ2-1|18
TGTGCCAGCAGTTCCGGGACTAGCGGTTATAGCTCCTACAATGAGCAGTTCTTC
CASSSGTSGYSSYNEQFF
>TRBV5-1|TRBD1|.|TRBJ2-5|15
TGCGCCAGCAGCAGGAGGACAGGGGGACAAGAGACCCAGTACTTC
CASSRRTGGQETQYF
>TRBV29-1|.|.|TRBJ2-1|13
TGCAGCGTTAAAACCACAGGCCCCAATGAGCAGTTCTTC
CSVKTTGPNEQFF
>TRBV18|.|.|TRBJ2-3|14
TGTGCCAGCTCACCACCCAGGGCCACAGATACGCAGTATTTT
CASSPPRATDTQYF
>TRBV6-4|TRBD2|.|TRBJ2-3|16
TGTGCCAGCAGCCCCGGGGACGGGGGGGGCACAGATACGCAGTATTTT
CASSPGDGGGTDTQYF
>TRBV28|.|.|TRBJ2-7|13
TGTGCCAGCAGACCGGGACACCTCTACGAGCAGTACTTC
CASRPGHLYEQYF
>TRBV7-9|TRBD2|.|TRBJ2-1|15
TGTGCCAGCAGCTTAATTAGCGGGGACTACAATGAGCAGTTCTTC
CASSLISGDYNEQFF
>TRBV15|TRBD2|.|TRBJ2-5|16
TGTGCCACCAGCAGAGCGGCTAGCGGAGTCCGGGAGACCCAGTACTTC
CATSRAASGVRETQYF
>TRBV4-3|TRBD1|.|TRBJ2-7|16
TGCGCCAGCAGCCGGAATCCCGGGACAGCGCTCTACGAGCAGTACTTC
CASSRNPGTALYEQYF
>TRBV6-1|.|.|TRBJ2-7|13
TGTGCCAGCTCCCTTGGGGGGGACACCGAGCAGTACTTC
CASSLGGDTEQYF
>TRBV5-1|TRBD2|few|TRBJ2-3|18
TGCGCCAGCAGCTTGGCCTATAGCGGGGGTCCTAGCACAGATACGCAGTATTTT
CASSLAYSGGPSTDTQYF
>TRBV10-3|TRBD1|.|TRBJ2-2|15
TGTGCCATCAGCTCAGGGGGCGCGGGGACCGGGGAGCTGTTTTTT
CAISSGGAGTGELFF
>TRBV12-5|TRBD1|.|TRBJ2-3|15
TGTGCTAGTGGGCTGGGACAGGGTCGCACAGATACGCAGTATTTT
CASGLGQGRTDTQYF
>TRBV5-6|TRBD1|.|TRBJ1-2|15
TGTGCCAGCAGCTGGGGGACAGGGAGAGACTATGGCTACACCTTC
CASSWGTGRDYGYTF